This T cell receptor beta chain was sequenced in a study of T cell responses to AZD1222 COVID-19 vaccine. General study points: Repertoire sampling happened only post peak T cell response. Two doses of AZD1222 preceded a rise in Spike-specific TCR breadth and depth.

V lost 2 bases and J 5 bases, leaving 12 bases between the germline ends. Germline values: CDR1 MRHNA, CDR2 SNTAGT. CDR3 size: 14 residues. The table came from immunoSEQ multiplex PCR; TCRdb's copy has only in-frame clones and leaves some out. The table lists some 170,000 clones, 90% to 95% of them singletons. Of note for this clone: Its antigen is not known.

The origin of this receptor is an adult who received the AZD1222 COVID-19 vaccine. Sequenced material: peripheral blood, taken 28 days after the second AZD1222 dose. The chain carries TRBV6-4 and TRBJ1-1; D gene uncertain. The CDR3 sequence is CASSDVRYGTEAFF. The CDR3 nucleotides are TGTGCCAGCAGTGACGTCCGTTATGGTACTGAAGCTTTCTTT.